The 2 T cell receptor beta chains below were found in one sample sequenced in a study of metastatic and nonmetastatic thyroid tumors. Prior to thyroid surgery, none of the patients had received any treatment. With MiXCR, TCRdb reprocessed the PCR reads. This sample has under 30,000 clones, with 15% found just once. Sequencing was done on a sample of blood. The receptor set was obtained from a male donor with papillary thyroid cancer or a benign thyroid nodule (not recorded which). Some clones in this sample may be carry-over from other donors' samples.

This sequence joins TRBV5-1 and TRBJ2-3, with 9 bases lining up with TRBD2. V shed 6 bases and J 7 bases; nucleotides not matched to a gene: 15. The CDR3 extends over 16 amino acids. Germline loops: CDR1 SGHRS, CDR2 YFSETQ. CDR3 bases: TGCGCCAGCACTTCCGAAAGCGGGAGGATCATCTATACGCAGTATTTT. Translating gives CASTSESGRIIYTQYF.

The rearrangement joins TRBV11-2 to TRBJ2-7, with D possibly being TRBD1 or TRBD2 (6 bases each). Germline loops: CDR1 SGHAT, CDR2 FQNNGV. CDR3 size: 15 residues. Trimming removed 3 bases from V and 3 bases from J, with 15 bases in between. The CDR3: CASSLSRGRGYEQYF. As DNA, the CDR3 is TGTGCCAGCAGCTTGTCTCGGGGGCGCGGCTACGAGCAGTACTTC.